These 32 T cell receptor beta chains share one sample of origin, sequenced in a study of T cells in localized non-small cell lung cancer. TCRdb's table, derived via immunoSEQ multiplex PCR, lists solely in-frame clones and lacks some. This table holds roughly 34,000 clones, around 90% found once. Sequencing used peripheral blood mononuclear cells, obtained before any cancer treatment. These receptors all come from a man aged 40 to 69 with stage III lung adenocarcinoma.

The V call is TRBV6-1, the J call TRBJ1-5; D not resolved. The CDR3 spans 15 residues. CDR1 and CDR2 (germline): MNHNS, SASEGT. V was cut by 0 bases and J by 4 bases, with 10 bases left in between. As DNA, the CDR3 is TGTGCCAGCAGTGAAGCCGGTGGCAGAAATCAGCCCCAGCATTTT. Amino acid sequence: CASSEAGGRNQPQHF.

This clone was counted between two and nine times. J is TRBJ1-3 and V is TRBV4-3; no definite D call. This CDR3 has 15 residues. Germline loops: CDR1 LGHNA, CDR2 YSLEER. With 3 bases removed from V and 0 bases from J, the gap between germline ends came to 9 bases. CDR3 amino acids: CASSQIRYSGNTIYF. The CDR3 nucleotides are TGCGCCAGCAGCCAGATTCGGTACTCTGGAAACACCATATATTTT.

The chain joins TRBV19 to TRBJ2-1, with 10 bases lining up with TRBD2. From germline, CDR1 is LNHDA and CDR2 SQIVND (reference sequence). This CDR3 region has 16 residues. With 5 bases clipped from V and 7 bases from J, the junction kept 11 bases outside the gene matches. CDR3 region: CASSPRGAGGLNEQFF. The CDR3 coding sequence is TGTGCCAGTAGTCCGCGGGGAGCGGGGGGGCTTAATGAGCAGTTCTTC.

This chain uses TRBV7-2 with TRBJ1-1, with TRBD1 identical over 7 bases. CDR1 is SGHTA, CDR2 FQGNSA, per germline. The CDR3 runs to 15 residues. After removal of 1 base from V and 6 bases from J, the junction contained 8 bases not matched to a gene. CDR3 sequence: CASSLEPGGVSEAFF. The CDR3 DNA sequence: TGTGCCAGCAGCTTAGAGCCAGGGGGTGTCTCTGAAGCTTTCTTT. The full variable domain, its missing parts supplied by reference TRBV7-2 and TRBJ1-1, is GAGVSQSPSNKVTEKGKDVELRCDPISGHTALYWYRQSLGQGLEFLIYFQGNSAPDKSGLPSDRFSAERTGGSVSTLTIQRTQQEDSAVYLCASSLEPGGVSEAFFGQGTRLTVV.

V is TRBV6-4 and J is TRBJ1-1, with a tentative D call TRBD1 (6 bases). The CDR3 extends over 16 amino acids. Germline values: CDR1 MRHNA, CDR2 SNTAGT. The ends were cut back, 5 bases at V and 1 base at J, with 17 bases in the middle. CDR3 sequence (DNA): TGTGCCAGCAGTTCCCAAGGACAGCAACCGAACACTGAAGCTTTCTTT. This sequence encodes CASSSQGQQPNTEAFF.

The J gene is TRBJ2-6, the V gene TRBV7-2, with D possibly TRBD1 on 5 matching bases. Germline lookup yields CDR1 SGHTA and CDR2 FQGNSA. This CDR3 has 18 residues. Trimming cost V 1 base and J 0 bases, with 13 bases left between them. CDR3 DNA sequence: TGTGCCAGCAGCTTAGGTCCAGGGATCCTCTCTGGGGCCAACGTCCTGACTTTC. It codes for CASSLGPGILSGANVLTF.

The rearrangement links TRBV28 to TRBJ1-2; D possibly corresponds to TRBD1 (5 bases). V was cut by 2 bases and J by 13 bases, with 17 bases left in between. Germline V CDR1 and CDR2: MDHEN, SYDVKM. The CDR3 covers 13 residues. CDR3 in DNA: TGTGCCAGCAGTTTAATTGGGACCAGAGCTTCCACCTTC. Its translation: CASSLIGTRASTF.

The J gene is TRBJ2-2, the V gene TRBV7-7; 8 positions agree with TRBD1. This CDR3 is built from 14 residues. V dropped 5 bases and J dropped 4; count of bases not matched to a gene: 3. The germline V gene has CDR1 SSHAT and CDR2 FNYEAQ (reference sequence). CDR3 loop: CASSTGQGTGELFF. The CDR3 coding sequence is TGTGCCAGCAGCACCGGACAGGGCACCGGGGAGCTGTTTTTT.

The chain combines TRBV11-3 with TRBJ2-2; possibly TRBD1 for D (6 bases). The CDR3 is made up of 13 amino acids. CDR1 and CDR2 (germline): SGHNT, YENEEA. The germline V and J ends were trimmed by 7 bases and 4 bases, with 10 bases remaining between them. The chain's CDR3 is CASKGVGTGELFF. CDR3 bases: TGTGCCAGCAAGGGGGTTGGCACCGGGGAGCTGTTTTTT.

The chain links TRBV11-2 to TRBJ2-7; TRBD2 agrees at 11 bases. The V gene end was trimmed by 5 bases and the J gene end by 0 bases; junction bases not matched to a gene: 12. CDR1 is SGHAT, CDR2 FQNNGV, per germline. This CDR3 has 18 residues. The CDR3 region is CASSPKALLAGVSYEQYF. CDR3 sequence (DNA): TGTGCCAGCAGCCCCAAGGCGTTACTAGCGGGGGTCTCCTACGAGCAGTACTTC.

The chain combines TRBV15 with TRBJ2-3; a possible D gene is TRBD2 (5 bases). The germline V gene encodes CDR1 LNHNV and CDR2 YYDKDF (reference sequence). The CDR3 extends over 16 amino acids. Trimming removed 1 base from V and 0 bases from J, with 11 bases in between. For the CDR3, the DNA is TGTGCCACCAGCAGAGGCGGGCAGTCTAGCACAGATACGCAGTATTTT. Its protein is CATSRGGQSSTDTQYF.

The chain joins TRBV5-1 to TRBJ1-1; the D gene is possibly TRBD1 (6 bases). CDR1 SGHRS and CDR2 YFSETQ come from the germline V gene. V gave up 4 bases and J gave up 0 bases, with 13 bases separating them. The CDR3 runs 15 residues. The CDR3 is CASSRRTEMNTEAFF. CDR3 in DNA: TGCGCCAGCAGCCGCCGGACAGAGATGAACACTGAAGCTTTCTTT.

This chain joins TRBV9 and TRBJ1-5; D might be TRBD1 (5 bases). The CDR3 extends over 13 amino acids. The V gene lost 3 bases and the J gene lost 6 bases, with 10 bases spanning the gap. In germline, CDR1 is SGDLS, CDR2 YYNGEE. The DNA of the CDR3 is TGTGCCAGCAGCGGAGGGGAGGGTCAGCCCCAGCATTTT. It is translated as CASSGGEGQPQHF. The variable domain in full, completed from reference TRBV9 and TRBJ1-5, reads DSGVTQTPKHLITATGQRVTLRCSPRSGDLSVYWYQQSLDQGLQFLIQYYNGEERAKGNILERFSAQQFPDLHSELNLSSLELGDSALYFCASSGGEGQPQHFGDGTRLSIL.

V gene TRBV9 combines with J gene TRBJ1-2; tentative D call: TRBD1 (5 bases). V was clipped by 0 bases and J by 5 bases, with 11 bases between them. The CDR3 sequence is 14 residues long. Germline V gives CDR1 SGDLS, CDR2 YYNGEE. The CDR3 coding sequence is TGTGCCAGCAGCGTAGGAATAGGGGATTATGGCTACACCTTC. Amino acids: CASSVGIGDYGYTF.

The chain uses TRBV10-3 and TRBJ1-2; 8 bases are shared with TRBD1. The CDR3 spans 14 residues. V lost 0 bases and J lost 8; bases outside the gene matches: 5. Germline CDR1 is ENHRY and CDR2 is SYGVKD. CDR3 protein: CAISESIQGVGYTF. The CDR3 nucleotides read TGTGCCATCAGTGAGTCAATACAGGGGGTAGGCTACACCTTC.

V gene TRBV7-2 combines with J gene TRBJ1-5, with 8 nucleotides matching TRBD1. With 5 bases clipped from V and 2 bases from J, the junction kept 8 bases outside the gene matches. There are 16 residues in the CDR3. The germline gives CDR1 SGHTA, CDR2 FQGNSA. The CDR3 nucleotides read TGTGCCAGCAGCAGCATGACAGGGGTCCGCAATCAGCCCCAGCATTTT. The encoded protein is CASSSMTGVRNQPQHF.

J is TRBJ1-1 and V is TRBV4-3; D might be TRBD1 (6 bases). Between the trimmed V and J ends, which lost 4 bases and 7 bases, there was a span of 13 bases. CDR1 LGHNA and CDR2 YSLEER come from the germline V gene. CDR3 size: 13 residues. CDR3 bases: TGCGCCAGCAGCCCAGAGGGGGGGGATGAAGCTTTCTTT. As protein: CASSPEGGDEAFF.

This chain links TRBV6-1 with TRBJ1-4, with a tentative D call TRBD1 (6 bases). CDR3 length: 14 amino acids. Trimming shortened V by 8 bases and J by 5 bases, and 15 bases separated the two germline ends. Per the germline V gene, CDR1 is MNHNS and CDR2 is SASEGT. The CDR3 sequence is CASGRGHENEKLFF. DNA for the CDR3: TGTGCCAGCGGGAGGGGACACGAAAATGAAAAACTGTTTTTT.

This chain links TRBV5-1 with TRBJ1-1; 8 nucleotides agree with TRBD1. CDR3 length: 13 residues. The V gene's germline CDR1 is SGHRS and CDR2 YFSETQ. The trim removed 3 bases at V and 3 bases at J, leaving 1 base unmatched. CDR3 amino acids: CASSSDRDTEAFF. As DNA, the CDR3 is TGCGCCAGCAGCTCGGACAGGGACACTGAAGCTTTCTTT.

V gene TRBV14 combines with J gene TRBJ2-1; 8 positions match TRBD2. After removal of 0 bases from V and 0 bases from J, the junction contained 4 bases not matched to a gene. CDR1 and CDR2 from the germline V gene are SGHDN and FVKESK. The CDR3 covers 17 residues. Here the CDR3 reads CASSQDRGGLSYNEQFF. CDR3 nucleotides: TGTGCCAGCAGCCAAGATCGGGGGGGGCTCTCCTACAATGAGCAGTTCTTC.

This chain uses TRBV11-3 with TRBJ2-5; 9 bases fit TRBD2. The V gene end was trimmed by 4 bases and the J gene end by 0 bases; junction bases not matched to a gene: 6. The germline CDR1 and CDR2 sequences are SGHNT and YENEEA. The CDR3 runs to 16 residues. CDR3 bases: TGTGCCAGCAGCTCGCTCCTAGCGGGGTACCAAGAGACCCAGTACTTC. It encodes CASSSLLAGYQETQYF.

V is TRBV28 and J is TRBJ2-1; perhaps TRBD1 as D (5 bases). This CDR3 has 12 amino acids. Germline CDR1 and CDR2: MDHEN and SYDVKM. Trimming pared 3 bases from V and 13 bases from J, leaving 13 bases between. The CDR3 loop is CASSLPGIKQFF. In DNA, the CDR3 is TGTGCCAGCAGTTTGCCAGGGATAAAACAGTTCTTC.

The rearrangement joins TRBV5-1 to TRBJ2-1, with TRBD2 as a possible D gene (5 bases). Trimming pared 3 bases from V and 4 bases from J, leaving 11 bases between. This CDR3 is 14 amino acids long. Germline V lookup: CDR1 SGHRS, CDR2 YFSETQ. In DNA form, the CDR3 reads TGCGCCAGCAGCTCGTCTCGGAGGTACAATGAGCAGTTCTTC. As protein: CASSSSRRYNEQFF. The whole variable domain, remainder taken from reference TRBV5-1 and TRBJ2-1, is KAGVTQTPRYLIKTRGQQVTLSCSPISGHRSVSWYQQTPGQGLQFLFEYFSETQRNKGNFPGRFSGRQFSNSRSEMNVSTLELGDSALYLCASSSSRRYNEQFFGPGTRLTVL.

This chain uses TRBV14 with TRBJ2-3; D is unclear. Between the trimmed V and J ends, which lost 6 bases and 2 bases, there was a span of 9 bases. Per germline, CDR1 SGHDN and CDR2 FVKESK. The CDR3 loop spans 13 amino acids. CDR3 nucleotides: TGTGCCAGCAGGTTGATGTCCACAGATACGCAGTATTTT. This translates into CASRLMSTDTQYF.

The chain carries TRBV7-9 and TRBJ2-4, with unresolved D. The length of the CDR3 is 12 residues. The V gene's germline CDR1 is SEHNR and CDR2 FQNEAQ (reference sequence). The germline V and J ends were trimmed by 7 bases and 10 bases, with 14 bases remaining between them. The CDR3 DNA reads TGTGCCAGCATCTTGGACGAGCCAATTCAGTACTTC. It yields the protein CASILDEPIQYF.

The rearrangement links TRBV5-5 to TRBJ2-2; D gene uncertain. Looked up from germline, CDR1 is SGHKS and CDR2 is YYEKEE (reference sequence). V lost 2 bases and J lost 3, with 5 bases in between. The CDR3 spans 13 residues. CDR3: CASSLRDTGELFF. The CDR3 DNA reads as TGTGCCAGCAGCTTAAGGGACACCGGGGAGCTGTTTTTT.

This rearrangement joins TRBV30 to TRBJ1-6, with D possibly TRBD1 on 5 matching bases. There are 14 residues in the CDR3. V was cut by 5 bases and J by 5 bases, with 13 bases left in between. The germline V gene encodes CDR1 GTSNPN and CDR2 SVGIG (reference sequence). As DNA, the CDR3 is TGTGCCTGGGACGTTGGAGGGGATAATTCACCCCTCCACTTT. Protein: CAWDVGGDNSPLHF.

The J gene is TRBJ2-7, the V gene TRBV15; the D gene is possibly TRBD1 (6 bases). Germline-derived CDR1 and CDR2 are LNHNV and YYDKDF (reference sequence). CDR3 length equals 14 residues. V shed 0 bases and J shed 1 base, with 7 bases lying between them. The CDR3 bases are TGTGCCACCAGCAGAGAGACAGGTTCCTACGAGCAGTACTTC. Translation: CATSRETGSYEQYF.

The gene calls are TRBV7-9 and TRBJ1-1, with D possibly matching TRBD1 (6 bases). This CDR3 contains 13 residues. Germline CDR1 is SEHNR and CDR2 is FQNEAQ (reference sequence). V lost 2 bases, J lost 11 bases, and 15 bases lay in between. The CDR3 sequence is CASSLNRDFVAFF. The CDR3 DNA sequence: TGTGCCAGCAGCTTAAACAGGGATTTTGTTGCTTTCTTT.

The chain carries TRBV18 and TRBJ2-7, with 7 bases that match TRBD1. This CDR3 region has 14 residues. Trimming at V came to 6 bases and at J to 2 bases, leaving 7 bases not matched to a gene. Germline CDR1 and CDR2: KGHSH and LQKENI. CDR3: CASSYRGSTYEQYF. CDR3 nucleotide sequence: TGTGCCAGCTCCTACAGGGGTTCAACCTACGAGCAGTACTTC. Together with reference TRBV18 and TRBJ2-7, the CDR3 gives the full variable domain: NAGVMQNPRHLVRRRGQEARLRCSPMKGHSHVYWYRQLPEEGLKFMVYLQKENIIDESGMPKERFSAEFPKEGPSILRIQQVVRGDSAAYFCASSYRGSTYEQYFGPGTRLTVT.

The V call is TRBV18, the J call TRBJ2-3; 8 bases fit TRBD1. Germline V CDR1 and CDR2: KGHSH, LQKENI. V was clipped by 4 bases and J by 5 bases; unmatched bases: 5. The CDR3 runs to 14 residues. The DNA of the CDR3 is TGTGCCAGCTCACAGCAGGGGGCAGGAGATACGCAGTATTTT. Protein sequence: CASSQQGAGDTQYF.

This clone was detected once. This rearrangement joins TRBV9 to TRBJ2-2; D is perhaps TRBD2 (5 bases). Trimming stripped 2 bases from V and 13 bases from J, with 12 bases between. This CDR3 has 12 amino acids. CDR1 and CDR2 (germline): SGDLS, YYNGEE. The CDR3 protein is CASSVVGNALFF. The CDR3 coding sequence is TGTGCCAGCAGCGTCGTCGGGAACGCGCTGTTTTTT.